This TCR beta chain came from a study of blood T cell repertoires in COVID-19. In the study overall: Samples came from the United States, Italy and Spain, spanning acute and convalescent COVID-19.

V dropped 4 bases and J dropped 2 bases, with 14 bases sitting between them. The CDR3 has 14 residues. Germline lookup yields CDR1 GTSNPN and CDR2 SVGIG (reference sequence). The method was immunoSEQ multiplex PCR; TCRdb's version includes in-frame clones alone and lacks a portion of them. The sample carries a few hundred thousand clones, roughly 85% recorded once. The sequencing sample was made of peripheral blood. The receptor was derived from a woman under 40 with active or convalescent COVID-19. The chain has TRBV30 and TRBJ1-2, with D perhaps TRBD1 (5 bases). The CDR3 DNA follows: TGTGCCTGGAACGACAGACCTCGGAACTATGGCTACACCTTC. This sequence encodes CAWNDRPRNYGYTF.